These 5 T cell receptor beta chains originate from one sample sequenced in a study of OX40 agonist ivuxolimab in advanced cancers. Clones were read by immunoSEQ multiplex PCR, and TCRdb kept only the in-frame ones, dropping some. This table has about 150,000 clones, approximately 94% appearing once. The sample consisted of CD4+ or CD8+ T cells sorted from blood, taken in a trial of the OX40 agonist ivuxolimab. These receptors originate from an adult with an advanced solid tumor such as melanoma, head and neck, liver or kidney cancer.

V is TRBV5-4 and J is TRBJ2-5; D is unclear. Germline values: CDR1 SGHNT, CDR2 YYREEE (reference sequence). V was clipped by 0 bases and J by 3 bases, with 3 bases between them. CDR3 length: 12 residues. In nucleotides, the CDR3 is TGTGCCAGCAGCTTGGGGAAAGAGACCCAGTACTTC. Amino acids: CASSLGKETQYF. Full variable domain (missing parts from reference TRBV5-4 and TRBJ2-5): ETGVTQSPTHLIKTRGQQVTLRCSSQSGHNTVSWYQQALGQGPQFIFQYYREEENGRGNFPPRFSGLQFPNYSSELNVNALELDDSALYLCASSLGKETQYFGPGTRLLVL.

V and J are TRBV28 and TRBJ2-1, with 10 bases aligning to TRBD2. Germline trimming cut 7 bases from V and 3 bases from J; bases unmatched to any gene: 3. This CDR3 is 14 amino acids long. Germline V gives CDR1 MDHEN, CDR2 SYDVKM. CDR3 in amino acids: CASTLAGDYNEQFF. The DNA of the CDR3 is TGTGCCAGCACCCTAGCGGGAGACTACAATGAGCAGTTCTTC.

This chain connects TRBV28 to TRBJ1-5; the match to TRBD1 covers 7 bases. The CDR3 spans 15 residues. Germline V gene data show CDR1 as MDHEN and CDR2 as SYDVKM. V trimming: 5 bases; J trimming: 0 bases; junction bases outside the gene matches: 4. CDR3 sequence: CASSLGQSSNQPQHF. CDR3 sequence (DNA): TGTGCCAGCAGTCTGGGACAGAGTAGCAATCAGCCCCAGCATTTT.

The chain combines TRBV28 with TRBJ2-7, with D perhaps TRBD1 (6 bases). Germline CDR1 and CDR2: MDHEN and SYDVKM. This CDR3 comprises 14 residues. The V end lost 6 bases, the J end lost 1 base, and 13 bases lay between the germline ends. DNA for the CDR3: TGTGCCAGCAGGCCACAGGGCAGGTCCTACGAGCAGTACTTC. This encodes CASRPQGRSYEQYF.

This chain connects TRBV9 to TRBJ1-2; perhaps TRBD1 as D (5 bases). Trimming cost V 7 bases and J 8 bases, with 15 bases left between them. Germline assignment: CDR1 SGDLS and CDR2 YYNGEE. The CDR3 contains 12 residues. CDR3 coding DNA: TGTGCCAGCGAACGGCAGGGAAAAGGCTACACCTTC. Its protein is CASERQGKGYTF.